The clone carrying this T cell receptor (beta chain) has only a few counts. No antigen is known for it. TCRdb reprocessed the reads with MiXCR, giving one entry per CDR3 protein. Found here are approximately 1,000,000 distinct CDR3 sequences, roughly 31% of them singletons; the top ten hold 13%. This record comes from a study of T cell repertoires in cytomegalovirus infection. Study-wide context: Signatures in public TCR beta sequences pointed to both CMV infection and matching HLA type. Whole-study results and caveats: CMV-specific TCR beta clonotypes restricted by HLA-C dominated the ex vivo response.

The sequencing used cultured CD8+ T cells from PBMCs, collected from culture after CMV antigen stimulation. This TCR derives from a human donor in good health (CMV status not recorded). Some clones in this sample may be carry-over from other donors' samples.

In nucleotides, the CDR3 is TGCGCCAGCAGTCGATTCCCCACGGGTCCCTCCTACGAGCAGTACTTC. Translated, it gives CASSRFPTGPSYEQYF. V and J are TRBV10-2 and TRBJ2-7; D is undetermined. This CDR3 has 16 residues. Germline values: CDR1 WSHSY, CDR2 SAAADI. V lost 5 bases and J 0 bases, leaving 17 bases between the germline ends.